This T cell receptor beta chain was found in a study of tumor and adjacent non-tumor tissue in lung cancer. A modified ARM-PCR protocol with three rounds of nested PCR amplified TCRbeta. TCRdb used MiXCR to reprocess the multiplex PCR reads, holding one entry per CDR3 protein. Of fewer than 85,000 distinct CDR3 sequences in the sample, roughly 76% were seen once. The study's findings and limits: TCR diversity was significantly greater in tumor than normal lung tissue.

Remarks on this clonotype: Antigen specificity is unknown. No conserved phenylalanine or tryptophan ends this CDR3, so it is likely a read error.

The template was RNA from unsorted bulk tissue. This TCR derives from a woman between 50 and 59 years old with non-small cell lung cancer. The material sequenced was lung tumor tissue.

For the CDR3, the DNA is TGCGCCAGCAGCCAAGGAACCCACCCCTTCTACGAGCAGTACTCC. It specifies CASSQGTHPFYEQYS. This chain uses TRBV4-1 with TRBJ2-7, with unresolved D. Germline V gene lookup returns CDR1 MGHRA and CDR2 YSYEKL. With 1 base removed from V and 3 bases from J, the gap between germline ends came to 13 bases. The CDR3 is 15 residues long.